The 25 T cell receptor beta chains below all came from one sample that was sequenced in a study of identical twins. TCRdb ran MiXCR on the 5' RACE reads and lists one entry per CDR3 protein. The repertoire includes approximately 500,000 distinct CDR3 sequences, approximately 14% of them detected once, and more than 0.4% sits in the top ten. The sample was also reused in another study, on yellow fever vaccine responses in identical twins.

Material: CD4+ T cells sorted from blood. The receptor source for this set is a woman aged 18-29 years in good health.

The rearrangement joins TRBV6-1 to TRBJ2-1; D possibly uses TRBD1 or TRBD2 (6 bases each). This CDR3 has 16 amino acids. The germline gives CDR1 MNHNS, CDR2 SASEGT. Trimming took 8 bases from V and 4 from J, leaving 21 bases between them. The CDR3 DNA follows: TGTGCCAGCCAGCAGGGGAAGGGGGGTCGGTACAATGAGCAGTTCTTC. Translating gives CASQQGKGGRYNEQFF.

This clonotype was detected ten times or more. The genes are TRBV7-9 and TRBJ2-4, with 10 bases aligning to TRBD1. The germline CDR1 and CDR2 sequences are SEHNR and FQNEAQ (reference sequence). V trimming: 2 bases; J trimming: 7 bases; junction bases outside the gene matches: 2. This CDR3 comprises 14 residues. The CDR3 sequence is CASSLKGQGNIQYF. The CDR3 coding sequence is TGTGCCAGCAGCTTAAAGGGACAGGGGAACATTCAGTACTTC. Looking up the rest from reference TRBV7-9 and TRBJ2-4 gives the full variable domain: DTGVSQNPRHKITKRGQNVTFRCDPISEHNRLYWYRQTLGQGPEFLTYFQNEAQLEKSRLLSDRFSAERPKGSFSTLEIQRTEQGDSAMYLCASSLKGQGNIQYFGAGTRLSVL.

The V gene is TRBV7-2, the J gene TRBJ2-2; possible D gene TRBD2, 6 bases. The CDR3 is 15 amino acids. With 2 bases removed from V and 7 bases from J, the gap between germline ends came to 14 bases. Germline lookup yields CDR1 SGHTA and CDR2 FQGNSA. The CDR3: CASSLSGAGIGELFF. The CDR3 DNA is TGTGCCAGCAGCTTATCCGGAGCGGGCATCGGGGAGCTGTTTTTT.

V and J are TRBV4-1 and TRBJ2-1; 8 nucleotides agree with TRBD2. Unmatched junction bases numbered 6, after V lost 4 bases and J lost 4 bases. Germline CDR1 MGHRA, CDR2 YSYEKL. This CDR3 spans 15 amino acids. CDR3 residues: CASSPGGGLYNEQFF. CDR3 coding DNA: TGCGCCAGCAGCCCCGGCGGGGGGCTATACAATGAGCAGTTCTTC.

This clonotype was observed a handful of times. The genes are TRBV7-8 and TRBJ1-1; tentatively, D is TRBD1 (5 bases). CDR1 SGHVS and CDR2 FQNEAQ come from the germline V gene. The ends were cut back, 2 bases at V and 0 bases at J, with 10 bases in the middle. This CDR3 contains 15 residues. In nucleotides, the CDR3 is TGTGCCAGCAGCTTATCGGGGGTCTTGAACACTGAAGCTTTCTTT. Its translation: CASSLSGVLNTEAFF.

CDR3 sequence (DNA): TGTGCCAGCAGCCCGAGCCGGGACTCGGGCGAGCAGTACGTC. Translation gives CASSPSRDSGEQYV. The chain has TRBV6-1 and TRBJ2-7, with D tentatively TRBD2 (6 bases). From germline, CDR1 is MNHNS and CDR2 SASEGT. The length of the CDR3 is 14 residues. V was trimmed by 6 bases and J by 6 bases, leaving 18 bases between them.

The chain combines TRBV5-1 with TRBJ2-1; 9 bases agree with TRBD2. Germline V gene lookup returns CDR1 SGHRS and CDR2 YFSETQ. The CDR3 covers 17 residues. Trimming took 2 bases from V and 8 from J; bases not matched to a gene: 14. For the CDR3, the DNA is TGCGCCAGCAGCTTTTTACCCCTGGCGGGGGGGAGAGATGAGCAGTTCTTC. This translates into CASSFLPLAGGRDEQFF.

The chain couples TRBV12-3 or TRBV12-4 to TRBJ1-3; D remains unclear. The CDR3 covers 14 residues. Trimming removed 1 base at V and 0 bases at J, with 4 bases between. In nucleotides, the CDR3 is TGTGCCAGCAGTTTAGTGGTCTCTGGAAACACCATATATTTT. Translating gives CASSLVVSGNTIYF.

This clonotype was picked up a small number of times. CDR3 coding DNA: TGTGCCAGCACCTCTCCGGGACACTTGGTGAATAACTATGGCTACACCTTC. Residues: CASTSPGHLVNNYGYTF. This sequence joins TRBV28 and TRBJ1-2, with D possibly being TRBD1 (6 bases). CDR1 and CDR2 (germline): MDHEN, SYDVKM. This CDR3 spans 17 amino acids. V was pared by 7 bases and J by 1 base, with 22 bases between.

V is TRBV12-3 or TRBV12-4 and J is TRBJ2-7; 8 nucleotides align to TRBD1. After removal of 5 bases from V and 2 bases from J, the junction contained 17 bases not matched to a gene. The CDR3 extends over 18 amino acids. The CDR3 loop is CASSVAEEGTGETYEQYF. The CDR3 DNA reads TGTGCCAGCAGTGTCGCCGAAGAAGGGACAGGTGAAACCTACGAGCAGTACTTC.

The J gene is TRBJ2-7, the V gene TRBV12-5, with 11 bases lining up with TRBD2. The CDR3 consists of 15 residues. Germline V gene data show CDR1 as LGHNT and CDR2 as FRNRAP. V lost 6 bases, J lost 1 base, and 5 bases stayed unmatched. The CDR3 here is CASGVGLAESYEQYF. The CDR3 region has the DNA TGTGCTAGTGGAGTGGGACTAGCGGAGTCCTACGAGCAGTACTTC.

The V and J genes are TRBV5-1 and TRBJ2-1; no definite D call. This CDR3 is built from 15 residues. Germline CDR1 and CDR2: SGHRS and YFSETQ. Trimming stripped 0 bases from V and 8 bases from J, with 15 bases between. DNA of the CDR3: TGCGCCAGCAGCTTGGCCACGACTTTTTTCGATGAGCAGTTCTTC. Translated, it gives CASSLATTFFDEQFF.

The chain employs TRBV20-1 and TRBJ1-4, with 9 bases aligning to TRBD1. The V segment lost 6 bases and the J segment 3 bases; nucleotides outside the gene matches: 8. This CDR3 is built from 15 residues. From germline, CDR1 is DFQATT and CDR2 SNEGSKA (reference sequence). The DNA for the CDR3 is TGCAGTGCCAGACGACAGGGGGTATCTAATGAAAAACTGTTTTTT. Encoded protein: CSARRQGVSNEKLFF.

There are a few counts of this clonotype. The genes are TRBV20-1 and TRBJ2-5; possible D gene TRBD1, 5 bases. V gave up 6 bases and J gave up 5 bases, with 10 bases separating them. This CDR3 contains 11 residues. Germline lookup yields CDR1 DFQATT and CDR2 SNEGSKA (reference sequence). Here the CDR3 DNA reads TGCAGTGCCAGGGATATGGAGACCCAGTACTTC. This codes for CSARDMETQYF.

This clonotype was seen only a few times. This sequence joins TRBV6-1 and TRBJ1-2; TRBD1 aligns across 8 bases. Germline V gene sequence: CDR1 MNHNS, CDR2 SASEGT. Trimming removed 6 bases from V and 4 bases from J; junction bases left unmatched: 7. The CDR3 contains 14 residues. The CDR3 protein is CASRSGGASYGYTF. CDR3 coding DNA: TGTGCCAGCAGATCAGGGGGCGCCTCCTATGGCTACACCTTC.

This clonotype was recorded at least ten times. A read error may produce the germline difference seen at one junction end. V gene TRBV28 combines with J gene TRBJ1-1; tentative D call: TRBD1 (5 bases). This CDR3 is 13 amino acids long. Per the germline V gene, CDR1 is MDHEN and CDR2 is SYDVKM. CDR3 protein: CASRSGGNTEAFF. The CDR3, as DNA: TGCGCCAGCAGGAGTGGGGGGAACACTGAAGCTTTCTTT.

This clonotype was found a few times. The rearrangement joins TRBV7-9 to TRBJ1-5, with TRBD1 identical over 7 bases. Germline CDR1 reads SEHNR; CDR2 reads FQNEAQ (reference sequence). This CDR3 region has 15 residues. The trim removed 4 bases at V and 2 bases at J, leaving 5 bases unmatched. CDR3 nucleotides: TGTGCCAGCAGCTGGGAAGGGACAGGCAATCAGCCCCAGCATTTT. This translates into CASSWEGTGNQPQHF.

CDR3 amino acids: CASTGGNTEAFF. CDR3 nucleotide sequence: TGTGCCAGCACCGGGGGGAACACTGAAGCTTTCTTT. V gene TRBV12-3 or TRBV12-4 combines with J gene TRBJ1-1; D may be TRBD1 (5 bases). CDR3 length equals 12 residues. With 7 bases removed from V and 1 base from J, the gap between germline ends came to 7 bases.

V is TRBV29-1 and J is TRBJ2-2, with D tentatively TRBD1 (5 bases). The germline V and J ends were trimmed by 7 bases and 1 base, with 19 bases remaining between them. Germline V lookup: CDR1 SQVTM, CDR2 ANQGSEA. This CDR3 contains 16 residues. The CDR3 nucleotides read TGCAGCGCGCAGCTTATGGGCGGACAGAACACCGGGGAGCTGTTTTTT. Protein sequence: CSAQLMGGQNTGELFF.

The V and J genes are TRBV19 and TRBJ2-7, with 8 bases aligning to TRBD2. The CDR3 covers 17 residues. Germline trimming cut 2 bases from V and 6 bases from J; bases unmatched to any gene: 15. CDR1 LNHDA and CDR2 SQIVND come from the germline V gene (reference sequence). DNA for the CDR3: TGTGCCAGTAGTATATCGGGAGGGACCTTTCTTCAGGGCGAGCAGTACTTC. Its protein product is CASSISGGTFLQGEQYF.

This clonotype has just a few counts. This chain connects TRBV4-2 to TRBJ2-6, with D possibly TRBD1 on 6 matching bases. There are 18 residues in the CDR3. Per the germline V gene, CDR1 is LGHNA and CDR2 is YNFKEQ. Trimming left V 5 bases short and J 0 bases short, with 17 bases between. The CDR3 region is CASSTRTAHHSGANVLTF. For the CDR3, the DNA is TGTGCCAGCAGCACTCGGACAGCCCATCACTCTGGGGCCAACGTCCTGACTTTC.

The V and J genes are TRBV20-1 and TRBJ2-7; possible D gene TRBD2, 7 bases. Trimming stripped 2 bases from V and 4 bases from J, with 15 bases between. The CDR3 covers 14 residues. Germline V CDR1 and CDR2: DFQATT, SNEGSKA (reference sequence). In nucleotides, the CDR3 is TGCAGTGCTAGAAGGAGGGGGGGAGAATACGAGCAGTACGTC. Encoded protein: CSARRRGGEYEQYV.

The rearrangement uses TRBV28 and TRBJ2-7; 9 bases map to TRBD1. The CDR3 is 18 residues long. Trimming removed 5 bases from V and 4 bases from J; junction bases left unmatched: 18. Germline loops: CDR1 MDHEN, CDR2 SYDVKM. This chain's CDR3 is CASSPQDRGPFFFYEQYV. In DNA, the CDR3 is TGTGCCAGCAGTCCCCAGGACAGGGGCCCCTTCTTCTTTTACGAGCAGTACGTC.

This chain links TRBV25-1 with TRBJ2-2; weak D call: TRBD1 (5 bases). The V gene's germline CDR1 is MGHDK and CDR2 SYGVNS. Trimming removed 6 bases from V and 0 bases from J, with 8 bases in between. This CDR3 is built from 14 residues. CDR3 bases: TGTGCCAGCAGACAGGATCCGAACACCGGGGAGCTGTTTTTT. Its translation: CASRQDPNTGELFF.

This clonotype was picked up a small number of times. This chain joins TRBV5-1 and TRBJ1-5; TRBD1 matches 7 bases. The trim removed 4 bases at V and 6 bases at J, leaving 10 bases unmatched. The CDR3 sequence is 15 residues long. Germline CDR1 reads SGHRS; CDR2 reads YFSETQ. The CDR3: CASSPGTDVSQPQHF. Here the CDR3 DNA reads TGCGCCAGCAGCCCCGGGACAGACGTATCTCAGCCCCAGCATTTT.